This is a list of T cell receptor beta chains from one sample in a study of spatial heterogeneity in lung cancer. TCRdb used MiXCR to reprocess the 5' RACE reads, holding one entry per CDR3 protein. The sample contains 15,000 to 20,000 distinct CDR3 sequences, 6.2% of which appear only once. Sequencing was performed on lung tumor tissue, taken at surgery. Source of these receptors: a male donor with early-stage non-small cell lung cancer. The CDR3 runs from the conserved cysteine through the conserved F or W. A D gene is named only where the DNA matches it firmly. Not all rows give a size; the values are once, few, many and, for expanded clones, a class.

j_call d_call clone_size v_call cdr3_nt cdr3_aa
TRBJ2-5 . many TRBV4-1 TGCGCCAGCAGCCAAGACAATCTCAACACCTTTCAAGAGACCCAGTACTTC CASSQDNLNTFQETQYF
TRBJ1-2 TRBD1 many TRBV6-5 TGTGCCAGCAGTTACTACTCAGGGGGATACGCTAACTATGGCTACACCTTC CASSYYSGGYANYGYTF
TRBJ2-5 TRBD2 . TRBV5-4 TGTGCCAGCAGCTTGGGAAAAGGACTAGCGGGGGGAGAGACCCAGTACTTC CASSLGKGLAGGETQYF
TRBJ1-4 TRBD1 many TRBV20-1 TGCAGTGCGTCGCGGGACAGTAATGAAAAACTGTTTTTT CSASRDSNEKLFF
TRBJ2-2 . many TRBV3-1 TGTGCCAGCAGCCTCACCCTAGGAGGCGGGGAGCTGTTTTTT CASSLTLGGGELFF
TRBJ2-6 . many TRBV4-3 TGCGCCAGCAGCCAAGATTTCGGGTCTGGGGCCAACGTCCTGACTTTC CASSQDFGSGANVLTF
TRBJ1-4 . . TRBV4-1 TGCGCCAGCAGCCCTCCCATGGTATCTTCGGGGAGAAAACTGTTTTTT CASSPPMVSSGRKLFF
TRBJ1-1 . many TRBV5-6 TGTGCCAGCAGCTTGTTTCTGAACACTGAAGCTTTCTTT CASSLFLNTEAFF
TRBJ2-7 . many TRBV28 TGTGCCAGTCTCGGGAATCTTGACGAGCAGTACTTC CASLGNLDEQYF
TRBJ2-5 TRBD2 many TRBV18 TGTGCCAGCTCACCACCCGGGGGGACCCAAGAGACCCAGTACTTC CASSPPGGTQETQYF
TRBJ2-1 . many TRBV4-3 TGCGCCAGCAGCCAAGCTGGGGAAGATGAGCAGTTCTTC CASSQAGEDEQFF
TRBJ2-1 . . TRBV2 TGTGCCAGCAGTTCTACGACTATGGCCAATGAGCAGTTCTTC CASSSTTMANEQFF
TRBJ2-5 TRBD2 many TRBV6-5 TGTGCCAGCAGTCCCGGGACTAGCGGGTTCCAAGAGACCCAGTACTTC CASSPGTSGFQETQYF
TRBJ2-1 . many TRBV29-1 TGCAGCGCCGCGGGCACACGGGATTACAATGAGCAGTTCTTC CSAAGTRDYNEQFF
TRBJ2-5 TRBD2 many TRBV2 TGTGCCAGCAGTGGAGAGCGGGGGGGTGAGACCCAGTACTTC CASSGERGGETQYF
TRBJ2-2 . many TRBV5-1 TGCGCCAGCAGTCTCAGGGGGGAGCTGTTTTTT CASSLRGELFF
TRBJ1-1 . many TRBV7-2 TGTGCCAGCAGCTTACACCCTGGGTCTACTGAAGCTTTCTTT CASSLHPGSTEAFF
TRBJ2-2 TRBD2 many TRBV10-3 TGTGCCATCAGTGCCCCGGGAGGCAGGGAGAACACCGGGGAGCTGTTTTTT CAISAPGGRENTGELFF
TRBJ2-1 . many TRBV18 TGTGCCAGCTCACGGCAAGTGGGGAATGAGCAGTTCTTC CASSRQVGNEQFF
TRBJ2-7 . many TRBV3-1 TGTGCCAGCAGCCCTCAAGGGGGTGCGGAGCAGTACTTC CASSPQGGAEQYF
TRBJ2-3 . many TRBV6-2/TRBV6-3 TGTGCCAGCAGTTACACCGGCCGTACGCAGTATTTT CASSYTGRTQYF
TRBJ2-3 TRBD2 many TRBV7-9 TGTGCCAGCAGCCAATCTAGCGGGACAGATACGCAGTATTTT CASSQSSGTDTQYF
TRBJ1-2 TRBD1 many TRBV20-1 TGCAGTGCTAGATCGGACAGGGACTATGGCTACACCTTC CSARSDRDYGYTF
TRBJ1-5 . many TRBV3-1 TGTGCCAGCAGCCCGACAGGAGATCAGCCCCAGCATTTT CASSPTGDQPQHF
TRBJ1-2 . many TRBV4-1 TGCGCCAGCAGCCAACAGGGGTCATACCCGCCGGACTACACCTTC CASSQQGSYPPDYTF
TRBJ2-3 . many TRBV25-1 TGTGCCAGCAGTGAATACTGGGGCGGCCCAGATACGCAGTATTTT CASSEYWGGPDTQYF
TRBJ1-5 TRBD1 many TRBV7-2 TGTGCCAGCAGCTCAACCCGGACAGGTACAAATCAGCCCCAGCATTTT CASSSTRTGTNQPQHF
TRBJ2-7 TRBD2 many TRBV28 TGTGCCAGTCACAATAGCGGGAGTTACGAGCAGTACTTC CASHNSGSYEQYF
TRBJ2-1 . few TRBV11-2 TGTGCCAGCAACCCCTGGGGGAGCTCCTACAATGAGCAGTTCTTC CASNPWGSSYNEQFF
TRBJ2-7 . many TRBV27 TGTGCCAGCAGTTTAACCACAGGGTTCGACGAGCAGTACTTC CASSLTTGFDEQYF
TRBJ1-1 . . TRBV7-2 TGTGCCAGCACCACGTATCTGGACACTGAAGCTTTCTTT CASTTYLDTEAFF
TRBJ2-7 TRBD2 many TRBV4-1 TGCGCCAGCAGCCAAGCAGTACGGGAGGACTCCTACGAGCAGTACTTC CASSQAVREDSYEQYF
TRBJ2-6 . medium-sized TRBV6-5 TGTGCCAGCAGCCTACAGGGAACTGGGGCCAACGTCCTGACTTTC CASSLQGTGANVLTF
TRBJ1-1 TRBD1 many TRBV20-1 TGCAGTGCTCCCGGGACAGGGAATACCGAAGCTTTCTTT CSAPGTGNTEAFF
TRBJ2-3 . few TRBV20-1 TGCAGTGCAGGCCAGAGGCCAGATACGCAGTATTTT CSAGQRPDTQYF
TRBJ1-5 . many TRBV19 TGTGCCAGTAGTGACGACGGGGGCGTGAGGCAGCCCCAGCATTTT CASSDDGGVRQPQHF
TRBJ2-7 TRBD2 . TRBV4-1 TGCGCCAGCAGCCTAAATAGCGGGGGGACCTACGAGCAGTACTTC CASSLNSGGTYEQYF
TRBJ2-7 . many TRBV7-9 TGTGCCAGCACATTGAGCTCCTACGAGCAGTACTTC CASTLSSYEQYF
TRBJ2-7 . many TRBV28 TGTGCCAGCAGTTTACCGACAGGAATCTACGAGCAGTACTTC CASSLPTGIYEQYF
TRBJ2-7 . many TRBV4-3 TGCGCCAGCAGCCAAGATCCGCAGCCTGTCTACGAGCAGTACTTC CASSQDPQPVYEQYF
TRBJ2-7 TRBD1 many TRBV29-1 TGCAGCGTTGGGACAGGGGGTATTCAAAAGCAGTACTTC CSVGTGGIQKQYF
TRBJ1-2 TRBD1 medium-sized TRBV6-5 TGTGCCAGCAGTTCCGACAGGGGAGCTAACTATGGCTACACCTTC CASSSDRGANYGYTF
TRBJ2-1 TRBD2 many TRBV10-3 TGTGCCATCAGTGGTAGCGGGGGGAACAATGAGCAGTTCTTC CAISGSGGNNEQFF
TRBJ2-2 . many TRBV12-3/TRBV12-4 TGTGCCAGCAGTTTAGGGGGAGCTACCGGGGAGCTGTTTTTT CASSLGGATGELFF
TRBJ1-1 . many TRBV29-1 TGCAGCGTTGTGGACGGCAGGGGAGGCACTGAAGCTTTCTTT CSVVDGRGGTEAFF
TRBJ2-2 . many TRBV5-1 TGCGCCAGCAGCTGGGGTACATACGCCACCGGGGAGCTGTTTTTT CASSWGTYATGELFF
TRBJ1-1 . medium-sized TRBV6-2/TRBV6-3 TGTGCCAGCAAAGAAGAGAACACTGAAGCTTTCTTT CASKEENTEAFF
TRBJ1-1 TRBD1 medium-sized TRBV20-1 TGCAGTGCTCAGCGGGACAGGGCAGAAGCTTTCTTT CSAQRDRAEAFF
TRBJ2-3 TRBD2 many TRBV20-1 TGCAGTGCTGACCGGACTAGTCAGTCGGGCACAGATACGCAGTATTTT CSADRTSQSGTDTQYF